These T cell receptor beta chains were read from a single sample in a study of T cells after yellow fever vaccination. TCRdb reprocessed the 5' RACE reads with MiXCR, giving one entry per CDR3 protein. The table lists hundreds of thousands of distinct CDR3 sequences, roughly an eighth of them singletons. This material consisted of PBMCs, taken on the day of the yellow fever booster vaccination. The origin of the receptors is a man under 40 who received the YFV17D yellow fever vaccine. Both conserved end residues are part of each CDR3. D genes are given only for firm matches. Size is omitted from some rows. Given values are once, few, many or a class for expanded clones.

>-|-|TRBJ1-2|TRBV2
TGTGCCAGCAGTTCCCTTACAGATTCCTATGGCTACACCTTC
CASSSLTDSYGYTF
>few|-|TRBJ2-7|TRBV20-1
TGCAGTGCTAGCGGGCAGCGTAGCTACGAGCAGTACTTC
CSASGQRSYEQYF
>few|-|TRBJ2-1|TRBV7-2
TGTGCCAGCAGCGAGGGGGATGAGCAGTTCTTC
CASSEGDEQFF
>many|TRBD2|TRBJ2-1|TRBV7-2
TGTGCCAGCAGCCCCGGGACTAGCGGGAGGTATGAGCAGTTCTTC
CASSPGTSGRYEQFF
>-|-|TRBJ2-7|TRBV18
TGTGCCAGCTCCCTGCAATCAACCGGGACCTCCTACGAGCAGTACTTC
CASSLQSTGTSYEQYF
>few|TRBD1|TRBJ1-4|TRBV28
TGTGCCAGCAGGGCCGGGACAGGGCTTGAAAAACTGTTTTTT
CASRAGTGLEKLFF
>-|-|TRBJ2-5|TRBV6-5
TGTGCCAGTGGGTTGCTGGAGACCCAGTACTTC
CASGLLETQYF
>-|-|TRBJ2-3|TRBV15
TGTGCCACCAGCCCTGGGATCGGTGCAGATACGCAGTATTTT
CATSPGIGADTQYF
>many|-|TRBJ2-7|TRBV7-8
TGTGCCAGCAGCTTAGAGGAGGAGCAGTACTTC
CASSLEEEQYF
>few|-|TRBJ1-4|TRBV7-9
TGTGCCAGCAGCCTCGGGAGAGTTGAAAAACTGTTTTTT
CASSLGRVEKLFF
>-|-|TRBJ1-6|TRBV7-2
TGTGCCAGCAGCCGCGTGGAGGACCCCGGTCGAAATTCACCCCTCCACTTT
CASSRVEDPGRNSPLHF
>-|TRBD1|TRBJ1-1|TRBV2
TGTGCCAGCAGTGATCATGGGACAGGGTCCGAAGCTTTCTTT
CASSDHGTGSEAFF
>-|-|TRBJ2-1|TRBV6-1
TGTGCCAGCAAACGGGAGTATAACTACAATGAGCAGTTCTTC
CASKREYNYNEQFF
>-|TRBD1|TRBJ1-1|TRBV5-1
TGCGCCAGCAGGGGACAGGGGGCGGACACTGAAGCTTTCTTT
CASRGQGADTEAFF
>few|-|TRBJ2-6|TRBV6-5
TGTGCCAGCAGTTCACAAGTCTCTGGGGCCAACGTCCTGACTTTC
CASSSQVSGANVLTF
>few|-|TRBJ1-2|TRBV24-1
TGTGCCACCAGTGACCCTCCAGAAAACTATGGCTACACCTTC
CATSDPPENYGYTF
>-|-|TRBJ1-3|TRBV6-2/TRBV6-3
TGTGCCAGCAGCCGGACTCGGGACGGGAGGAGAAACACCATATATTTT
CASSRTRDGRRNTIYF
>-|TRBD1|TRBJ2-2|TRBV20-1
TGCAGTGCAACAGGGGCTAACACCGGGGAGCTGTTTTTT
CSATGANTGELFF
>many|-|TRBJ1-4|TRBV4-3
TGCGCCAGCAGCCAAGAAGGGTCGGGGACGCCGGAAAAACTGTTTTTT
CASSQEGSGTPEKLFF
>-|TRBD1|TRBJ2-2|TRBV7-8
TGTGCCAGCAGCTTATCCCGGGACAGGGCAACGAACACCGGGGAGCTGTTTTTT
CASSLSRDRATNTGELFF
>-|TRBD2|TRBJ2-5|TRBV14
TGTGCCAGCAGCCAGCTCACTAGCGGAGCCGAGACCCAGTACTTC
CASSQLTSGAETQYF
>-|-|TRBJ1-4|TRBV5-1
TGCGCCAGCACGTGGAAGGACGCAACTAATGAAAAACTGTTTTTT
CASTWKDATNEKLFF
>many|TRBD1|TRBJ2-7|TRBV10-3
TGTGCCAGTACCGACAGGGACTACGAGCAGTACTTC
CASTDRDYEQYF
>few|-|TRBJ2-7|TRBV19
TGTGCCAGTAGTAGGGCAACGCCTCCGGGGGAGCAGTACTTC
CASSRATPPGEQYF
>-|TRBD1|TRBJ2-5|TRBV4-3
TGCGCCAGCAGCCAAGATGTGGGGGGACAGGGAGAGACCCAGTACTTC
CASSQDVGGQGETQYF
>-|-|TRBJ2-3|TRBV20-1
TGCAGTGCCGCAGGCGCGTTCACAGATACGCAGTATTTT
CSAAGAFTDTQYF
>-|-|TRBJ2-2|TRBV24-1
TGTGCCACCAGTGACCAGACAGGATACACCGGGGAGCTGTTTTTT
CATSDQTGYTGELFF
>few|-|TRBJ2-3|TRBV27
TGTGCCAGCAGTTCGGGCGGGCGCGTGCTCACAGATACGCAGTATTTT
CASSSGGRVLTDTQYF
>many|-|TRBJ1-3|TRBV10-2
TGCGCCAGCAGTGGAACAGAAAACACCATATATTTT
CASSGTENTIYF
>-|-|TRBJ2-1|TRBV5-1
TGCGCCAGCAGCCCGGGTGGAGGACGAAACAATGAGCAGTTCTTC
CASSPGGGRNNEQFF
>few|-|TRBJ2-2|TRBV15
TGTGCCACCAGCAGAGCTACAGGTTGGCCTAACACCGGGGAGCTGTTTTTT
CATSRATGWPNTGELFF
>-|TRBD1|TRBJ2-5|TRBV20-1
TGCAGTGCTTATCCGGGACAGGGAAAAGAGACCCAGTACTTC
CSAYPGQGKETQYF
>-|TRBD2|TRBJ2-7|TRBV7-2
TGTGCCAGCAGCCCTTCTAGCGGGTCGGTTTACGAGCAGTACTTC
CASSPSSGSVYEQYF
>few|TRBD1|TRBJ1-1|TRBV5-1
TGCGCCAGCAGCTCCACAGGGGTGGCAGTTGATGAAGCTTTCTTT
CASSSTGVAVDEAFF
>-|TRBD2|TRBJ2-1|TRBV24-1
TGTGCCACCAGTTACGGACTAGCGGGTAACAATGAGCAGTTCTTC
CATSYGLAGNNEQFF
>few|-|TRBJ2-3|TRBV20-1
TGCAGCGGTAGCGCCCGCACAGATACGCAGTATTTT
CSGSARTDTQYF
>few|TRBD1|TRBJ2-1|TRBV29-1
TGCAGCGTTCATCAGGGGGCGCTGCTAAATGAGCAGTTCTTC
CSVHQGALLNEQFF
>few|TRBD2|TRBJ2-5|TRBV5-1
TGCGCCAGCAGCTCGGCCCTAGCGGGAGGAGCAGAGACCCAGTACTTC
CASSSALAGGAETQYF
>-|-|TRBJ2-7|TRBV11-2
TGTGCCAGCAGCCCCCGGGCCCAGGGCTCCTACGAGCAGTACTTC
CASSPRAQGSYEQYF